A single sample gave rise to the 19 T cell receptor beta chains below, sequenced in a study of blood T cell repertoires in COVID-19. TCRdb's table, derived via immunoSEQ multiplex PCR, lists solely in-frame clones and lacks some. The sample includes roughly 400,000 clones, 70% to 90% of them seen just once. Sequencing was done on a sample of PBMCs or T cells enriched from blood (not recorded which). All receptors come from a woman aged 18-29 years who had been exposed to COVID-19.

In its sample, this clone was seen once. The CDR3 nucleotides read TGTGCCACCGCCTCTCTGTTAGACTCTGGGGCCAACGTCCTGACTTTC. It is translated as CATASLLDSGANVLTF. The chain couples TRBV27 to TRBJ2-6; unclear D gene. The CDR3 covers 16 residues. The germline gives CDR1 MNHEY, CDR2 SMNVEV (reference sequence). V was cut by 10 bases and J by 0 bases, with 16 bases left in between.

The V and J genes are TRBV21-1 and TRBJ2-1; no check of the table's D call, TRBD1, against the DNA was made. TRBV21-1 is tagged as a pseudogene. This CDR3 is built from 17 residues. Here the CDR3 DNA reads TGTGCCAGCAGCAAAGAGGACACCAATTGGTTATACAATGAGCAGTTCTTC. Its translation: CASSKEDTNWLYNEQFF.

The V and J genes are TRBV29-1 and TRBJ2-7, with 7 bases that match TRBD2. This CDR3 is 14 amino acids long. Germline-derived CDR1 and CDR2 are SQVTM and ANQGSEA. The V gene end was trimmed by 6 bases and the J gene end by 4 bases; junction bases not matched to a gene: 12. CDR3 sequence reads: CSVRARGGLYEQYF. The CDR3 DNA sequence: TGCAGCGTCCGAGCCCGCGGGGGACTATACGAGCAGTACTTC.

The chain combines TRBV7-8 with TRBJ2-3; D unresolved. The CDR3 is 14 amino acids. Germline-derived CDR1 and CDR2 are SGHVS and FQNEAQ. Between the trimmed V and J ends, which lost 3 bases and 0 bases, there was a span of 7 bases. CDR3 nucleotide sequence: TGTGCCAGCAGCTTCTCTACTAGCACAGATACGCAGTATTTT. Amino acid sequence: CASSFSTSTDTQYF.

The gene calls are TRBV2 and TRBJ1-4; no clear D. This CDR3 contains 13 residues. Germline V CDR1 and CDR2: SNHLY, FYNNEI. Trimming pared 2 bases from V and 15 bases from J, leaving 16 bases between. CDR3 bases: TGTGCCAGCAGTGAATCCACCGGGTTAAAGGTGTTTTTT. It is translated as CASSESTGLKVFF.

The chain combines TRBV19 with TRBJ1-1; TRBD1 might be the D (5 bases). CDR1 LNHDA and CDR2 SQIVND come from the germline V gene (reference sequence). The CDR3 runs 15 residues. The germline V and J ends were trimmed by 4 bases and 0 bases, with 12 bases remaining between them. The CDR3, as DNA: TGTGCCAGTAGTAACGAACCAGGGATGAACACTGAAGCTTTCTTT. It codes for CASSNEPGMNTEAFF.

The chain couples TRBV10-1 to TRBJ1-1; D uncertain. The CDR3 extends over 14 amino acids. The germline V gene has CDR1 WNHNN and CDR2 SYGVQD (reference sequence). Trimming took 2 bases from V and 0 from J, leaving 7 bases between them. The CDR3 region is CASSERRVNTEAFF. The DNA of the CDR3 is TGCGCCAGCAGTGAGAGGCGGGTGAACACTGAAGCTTTCTTT.

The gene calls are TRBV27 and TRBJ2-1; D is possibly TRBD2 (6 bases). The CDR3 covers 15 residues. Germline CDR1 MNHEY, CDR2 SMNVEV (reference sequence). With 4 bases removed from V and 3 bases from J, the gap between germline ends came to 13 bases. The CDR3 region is CASSSVGGIYNEQFF. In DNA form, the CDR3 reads TGTGCCAGCAGTTCAGTGGGCGGGATCTACAATGAGCAGTTCTTC.

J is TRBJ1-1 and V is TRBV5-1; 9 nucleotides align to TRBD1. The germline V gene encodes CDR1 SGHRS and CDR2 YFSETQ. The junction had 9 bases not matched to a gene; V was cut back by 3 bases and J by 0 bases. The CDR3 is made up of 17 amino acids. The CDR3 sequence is CASSSDRGLRMNTEAFF. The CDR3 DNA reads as TGCGCCAGCAGCTCGGACAGGGGTTTAAGGATGAACACTGAAGCTTTCTTT.

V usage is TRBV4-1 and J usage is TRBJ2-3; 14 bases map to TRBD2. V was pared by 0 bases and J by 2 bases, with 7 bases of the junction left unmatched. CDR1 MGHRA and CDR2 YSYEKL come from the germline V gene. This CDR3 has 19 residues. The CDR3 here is CASSQDFRLAGGLTDTQYF. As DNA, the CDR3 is TGCGCCAGCAGCCAAGACTTCCGACTAGCGGGAGGGCTCACAGATACGCAGTATTTT.

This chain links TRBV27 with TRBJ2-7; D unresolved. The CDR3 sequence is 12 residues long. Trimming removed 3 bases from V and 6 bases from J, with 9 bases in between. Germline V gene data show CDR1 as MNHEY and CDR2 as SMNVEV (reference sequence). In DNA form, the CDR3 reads TGTGCCAGCAGTTTCCGTCGAGCCGAGCAGTACTTC. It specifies CASSFRRAEQYF.

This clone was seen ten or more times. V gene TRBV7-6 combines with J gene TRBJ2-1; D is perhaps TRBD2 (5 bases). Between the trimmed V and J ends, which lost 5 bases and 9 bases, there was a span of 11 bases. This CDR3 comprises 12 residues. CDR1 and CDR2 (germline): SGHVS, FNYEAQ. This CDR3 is CASSLTGFEQFF. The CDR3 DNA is TGTGCCAGCAGCCTAACGGGGTTTGAGCAGTTCTTC.

The CDR3 is CASSPNGHYEQYF. The CDR3 DNA reads TGTGCCAGCAGTCCGAACGGACATTACGAGCAGTACTTC. This chain uses TRBV28 with TRBJ2-7, with D possibly being TRBD1 (5 bases). The V gene's germline CDR1 is MDHEN and CDR2 SYDVKM. The V end was cut by 5 bases, the J end by 4 bases, with 12 bases between. The CDR3 runs 13 residues. Combining the CDR3 with reference TRBV28 and TRBJ2-7 gives the whole variable domain DVKVTQSSRYLVKRTGEKVFLECVQDMDHENMFWYRQDPGLGLRLIYFSYDVKMKEKGDIPEGYSVSREKKERFSLILESASTNQTSMYLCASSPNGHYEQYFGPGTRLTVT.

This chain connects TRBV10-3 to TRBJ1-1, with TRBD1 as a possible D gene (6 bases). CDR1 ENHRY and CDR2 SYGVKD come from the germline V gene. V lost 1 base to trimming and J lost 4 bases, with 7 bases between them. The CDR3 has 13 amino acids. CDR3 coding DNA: TGTGCCATCAGTGAGTTAGGGGGCACTGAAGCTTTCTTT. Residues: CAISELGGTEAFF.

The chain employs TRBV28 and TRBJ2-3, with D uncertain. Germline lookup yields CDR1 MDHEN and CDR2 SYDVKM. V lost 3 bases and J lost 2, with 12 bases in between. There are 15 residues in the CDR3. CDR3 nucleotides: TGTGCCAGCAGTTTTCCGGGTAGTGACACAGATACGCAGTATTTT. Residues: CASSFPGSDTDTQYF.

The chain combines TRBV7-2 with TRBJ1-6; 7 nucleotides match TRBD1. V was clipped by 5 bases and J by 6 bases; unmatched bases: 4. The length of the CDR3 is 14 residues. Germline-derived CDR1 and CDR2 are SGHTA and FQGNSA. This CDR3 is CASSPDRVNSPLHF. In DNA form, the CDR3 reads TGTGCCAGCAGCCCCGACAGGGTTAATTCACCCCTCCACTTT. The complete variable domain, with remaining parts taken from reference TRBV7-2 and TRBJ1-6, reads GAGVSQSPSNKVTEKGKDVELRCDPISGHTALYWYRQSLGQGLEFLIYFQGNSAPDKSGLPSDRFSAERTGGSVSTLTIQRTQQEDSAVYLCASSPDRVNSPLHFGNGTRLTVT.

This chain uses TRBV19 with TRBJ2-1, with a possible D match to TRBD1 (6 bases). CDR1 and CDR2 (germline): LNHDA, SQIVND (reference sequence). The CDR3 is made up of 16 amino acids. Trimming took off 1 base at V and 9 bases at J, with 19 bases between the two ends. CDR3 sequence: CASSIGWQGMIREQFF. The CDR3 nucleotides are TGTGCCAGTAGTATAGGTTGGCAGGGGATGATCCGTGAGCAGTTCTTC. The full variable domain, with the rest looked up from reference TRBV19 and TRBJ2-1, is DGGITQSPKYLFRKEGQNVTLSCEQNLNHDAMYWYRQDPGQGLRLIYYSQIVNDFQKGDIAEGYSVSREKKESFPLTVTSAQKNPTAFYLCASSIGWQGMIREQFFGPGTRLTVL.

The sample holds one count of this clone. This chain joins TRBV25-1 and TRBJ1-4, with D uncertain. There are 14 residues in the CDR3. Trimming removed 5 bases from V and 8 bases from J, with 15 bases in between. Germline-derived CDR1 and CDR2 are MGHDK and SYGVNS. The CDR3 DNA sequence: TGTGCCAGCAGTCCATCGTACGAGGAGGAAAAACTGTTTTTT. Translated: CASSPSYEEEKLFF.

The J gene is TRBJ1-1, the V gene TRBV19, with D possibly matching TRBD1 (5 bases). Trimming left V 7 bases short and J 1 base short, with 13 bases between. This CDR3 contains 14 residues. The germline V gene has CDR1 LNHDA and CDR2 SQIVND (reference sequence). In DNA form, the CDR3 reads TGTGCCAGTATCACGACAAGGGGGAACACTGAAGCTTTCTTT. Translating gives CASITTRGNTEAFF.